This T cell receptor beta chain was sequenced for a study of blood T cell repertoires in COVID-19. Study in general: PBMCs, B-cell-depleted T cells, or T cells were the source of the cDNA or gDNA that made up the material.

As handled by the study authors: Counts of nucleated cells, estimated from reference gene primer amplification, were obtained. Sequencing used immunoSEQ multiplex PCR; TCRdb keeps in-frame clones, though not all of them. D and trimming come from the DNA, and the V and J calls and clone size come from that table. The table lists about 270,000 clones, over 80% of them singletons. Everyone who took part was 18 to 89 years old, and they came from about two dozen US areas. The CDR3 contains 15 residues. V was pared by 4 bases and J by 6 bases, with 13 bases of the junction left unmatched. CDR1 is SGHRS and CDR2 is YFSETQ in the germline V gene.

The receptor was isolated from a woman in her 30s with acute COVID-19. The chain recombines TRBV5-1 with TRBJ2-7; TRBD1 matches 7 bases. The sequenced sample was PBMCs or T cells enriched from blood (not recorded which). The CDR3 DNA reads TGCGCCAGCAGCCTCTCGGGACAGAACTTTGTCGAGCAGTACTTC. Encoded protein: CASSLSGQNFVEQYF.